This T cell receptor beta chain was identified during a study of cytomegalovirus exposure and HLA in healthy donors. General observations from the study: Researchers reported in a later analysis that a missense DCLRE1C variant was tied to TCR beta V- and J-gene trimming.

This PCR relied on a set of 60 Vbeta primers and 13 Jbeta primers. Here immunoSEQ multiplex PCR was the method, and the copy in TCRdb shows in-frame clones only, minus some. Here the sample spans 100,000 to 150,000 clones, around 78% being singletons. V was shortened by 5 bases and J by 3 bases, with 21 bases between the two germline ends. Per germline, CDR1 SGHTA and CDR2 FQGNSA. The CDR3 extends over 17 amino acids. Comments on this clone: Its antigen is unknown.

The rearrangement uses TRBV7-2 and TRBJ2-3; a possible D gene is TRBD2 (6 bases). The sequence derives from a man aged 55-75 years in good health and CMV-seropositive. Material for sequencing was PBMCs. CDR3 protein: CASSRSLATLTTDTQYF. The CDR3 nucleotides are TGTGCCAGCAGCCGCTCTCTAGCGACGTTGACGACAGATACGCAGTATTTT.